Included here is one T cell receptor beta chain sequence, with context. The sample originates from a study of blood T cell repertoires in COVID-19. Study in general: Spain, Italy and the United States supplied samples that represented acute and convalescent COVID-19. The analysed material was cDNA or gDNA that came from T cells, B-cell-depleted T cells, or PBMCs.

The CDR3 spans 16 residues. Unmatched junction bases numbered 12, after V lost 3 bases and J lost 6 bases. Germline V gives CDR1 SGHVS, CDR2 FQNEAQ. In the authors' methods: Reference gene primer amplification gave nucleated cell count estimates. Clones were read by immunoSEQ multiplex PCR, and TCRdb kept only the in-frame ones, dropping some. The V and J calls and clone size were taken over from that table, and D and trimming were inferred from the DNA. The sample consists of 70,000 to 100,000 clones, more than 75% of them appearing once. Sequenced: peripheral blood. J is TRBJ2-3 and V is TRBV7-8; 7 bases match TRBD2. This receptor was obtained from a human donor in a cohort sampled during active COVID-19. This chain's CDR3 is CASSFSSGINGDTQYF. In nucleotides, the CDR3 is TGTGCCAGCAGCTTTTCCAGCGGGATAAACGGGGATACGCAGTATTTT.